This T cell receptor beta chain was recorded in a study of cytomegalovirus exposure and HLA in healthy donors. 60 Vbeta and 13 Jbeta primers were used in PCR. Libraries were prepared by immunoSEQ multiplex PCR; TCRdb keeps only in-frame clonotypes and omits some of them. The sample contains about 280,000 clones, roughly 89% of which appear only once. Losses at the gene ends were 2 bases for V and 5 bases for J; bases not matched to a gene: 1. This CDR3 is 14 amino acids long. The germline CDR1 and CDR2 sequences are SGHDT and YYEEEE. The TCR was taken from a woman in her late teens or twenties in good health and CMV-seronegative. The chain couples TRBV5-6 to TRBJ2-5, with 12 bases matching TRBD2. Specimen: PBMCs. The CDR3 reads CASSFGTSGETQYF. For the CDR3, the DNA is TGTGCCAGCAGCTTCGGGACTAGCGGGGAGACCCAGTACTTC.